Below are 22 T cell receptor beta chains sequenced from a single sample in a study of T-cell reconstitution after alpha-beta-depleted transplantation in children. The library targeted TCRbeta and was prepared with unique molecular identifiers. TCRdb itself ran the PCR reads through MiXCR, one entry per CDR3 protein. This sample yields hundreds of thousands of distinct CDR3 sequences, of which approximately 29% are seen a single time; less than 2.5% belongs to the top ten. Sequenced material: PBMCs from the stem cell graft donor, taken from the stem cell graft. The receptors derive from a human donor who donated a stem cell graft to a child with aplastic anemia.

The gene calls are TRBV12-3 or TRBV12-4 and TRBJ1-5; no clear D gene. The V gene lost 6 bases and the J gene lost 3 bases, with 15 bases spanning the gap. The CDR3 has 15 residues. The DNA for the CDR3 is TGTGCCAGCAGCCCCTTCCGCCAAGACAATCAGCCCCAGCATTTT. Protein sequence: CASSPFRQDNQPQHF.

The rearrangement links TRBV9 to TRBJ2-1, with 7 bases identical to TRBD2. The V gene end was trimmed by 4 bases and the J gene end by 3 bases; junction bases not matched to a gene: 7. This CDR3 contains 15 residues. Germline CDR1 SGDLS, CDR2 YYNGEE. The CDR3 loop reads CASSRRGLGYNEQFF. CDR3 DNA: TGTGCCAGCAGCCGACGAGGACTAGGCTACAATGAGCAGTTCTTC.

This clonotype turned up a few times. The genes are TRBV5-1 and TRBJ2-2, with 9 positions matching TRBD2. V was clipped by 3 bases and J by 5 bases; unmatched bases: 8. Germline V lookup: CDR1 SGHRS, CDR2 YFSETQ. This CDR3 spans 16 amino acids. CDR3 amino acids: CASSSIAGVETGELFF. The DNA of the CDR3 is TGCGCCAGCAGCTCGATAGCGGGAGTGGAGACCGGGGAGCTGTTTTTT.

This clonotype occurred a few times. The V call is TRBV20-1, the J call TRBJ2-5; 12 bases line up with TRBD2. Germline V gene lookup returns CDR1 DFQATT and CDR2 SNEGSKA (reference sequence). This CDR3 is built from 14 residues. Trimming removed 3 bases from V and 4 bases from J; junction bases left unmatched: 3. CDR3 bases: TGCAGTGCTAGTGGGGGACTAGCGGGAGAGACCCAGTACTTC. It encodes CSASGGLAGETQYF.

CDR3 coding DNA: TGTGCCAGCGGTCGGGGGATCCAAGAGACCCAGTACTTC. Translating gives CASGRGIQETQYF. This chain links TRBV4-2 with TRBJ2-5, with a possible D match to TRBD2 (6 bases). CDR3 length: 13 amino acids. V was pared by 8 bases and J by 1 base, with 11 bases between. Per the germline V gene, CDR1 is LGHNA and CDR2 is YNFKEQ.

Only a few counts were recorded for this clonotype. This chain joins TRBV12-3 or TRBV12-4 and TRBJ2-6; D remains unclear. This CDR3 is 15 amino acids long. Trimming stripped 6 bases from V and 0 bases from J, with 9 bases between. CDR3 in DNA: TGTGCCAGCAGACCGCTAACCTCTGGGGCCAACGTCCTGACTTTC. Translation gives CASRPLTSGANVLTF.

This clonotype showed up just a few times. The genes are TRBV7-2 and TRBJ1-5; TRBD1 might be the D (5 bases). The ends were cut back, 5 bases at V and 3 bases at J, with 8 bases in the middle. The V gene's germline CDR1 is SGHTA and CDR2 FQGNSA. The CDR3 runs 13 residues. The CDR3 DNA reads TGTGCCAGCAGCACGACAGCCAATCAGCCCCAGCATTTT. Protein sequence: CASSTTANQPQHF. Full variable domain (remainder filled in from reference TRBV7-2 and TRBJ1-5): GAGVSQSPSNKVTEKGKDVELRCDPISGHTALYWYRQSLGQGLEFLIYFQGNSAPDKSGLPSDRFSAERTGGSVSTLTIQRTQQEDSAVYLCASSTTANQPQHFGDGTRLSIL.

This clonotype was counted only a few times. The V gene is TRBV29-1, the J gene TRBJ1-1, with 10 bases that match TRBD1. Germline V CDR1 and CDR2: SQVTM, ANQGSEA. This CDR3 spans 17 amino acids. The ends lost 3 bases at V and 5 bases at J; junction bases unmatched: 15. The CDR3 DNA reads TGCAGCGTTGACCTGACCCGACAGGGGGCGATCTGGACTGAAGCTTTCTTT. It yields the protein CSVDLTRQGAIWTEAFF.

The chain combines TRBV15 with TRBJ2-3, with D possibly being TRBD1 or TRBD2 (5 bases each). Germline V gene sequence: CDR1 LNHNV, CDR2 YYDKDF (reference sequence). CDR3 length: 15 amino acids. Trimming shortened V by 4 bases and J by 7 bases, and 18 bases separated the two germline ends. The CDR3 region has the DNA TGTGCCACCAGCATTTCACCGGGACGGGGAAATACGCAGTATTTT. Translation: CATSISPGRGNTQYF.

The chain combines TRBV20-1 with TRBJ2-5; D is perhaps TRBD1 (6 bases). Germline V gene lookup returns CDR1 DFQATT and CDR2 SNEGSKA (reference sequence). Trimming removed 3 bases from V and 5 bases from J, with 13 bases in between. CDR3 length: 13 amino acids. CDR3 loop: CSARGHGGETQYF. For the CDR3, the DNA is TGCAGTGCTAGGGGCCATGGGGGCGAGACCCAGTACTTC.

Here the CDR3 DNA reads TGTGCCAGCAGCCCAGCGGGACAGGGTTACGAGCAGTACTTC. Protein: CASSPAGQGYEQYF. The chain combines TRBV3-1 with TRBJ2-7, with 9 positions matching TRBD1. CDR1 and CDR2 (germline): LGHDT, YNNKEL (reference sequence). This CDR3 has 14 residues. J gave up 4 bases and V 4 bases, and 5 bases lay outside the gene matches.

CDR3 sequence: CASSPAPGPLEQYV. The CDR3, as DNA: TGTGCCAGCAGCCCAGCGCCGGGCCCCCTAGAGCAGTACGTC. V gene TRBV7-9 combines with J gene TRBJ2-7; no firm D call. The V gene lost 5 bases and the J gene lost 7 bases, with 18 bases spanning the gap. CDR3 size: 14 residues. Germline-derived CDR1 and CDR2 are SEHNR and FQNEAQ (reference sequence).

This chain joins TRBV27 and TRBJ1-2; D gene ambiguous. The CDR3 covers 14 residues. V was shortened by 2 bases and J by 1 base, with 8 bases between the two germline ends. CDR1 is MNHEY, CDR2 SMNVEV, per germline (reference sequence). The DNA of the CDR3 is TGTGCCAGCAGTTTAAACGGGGATAACTATGGCTACACCTTC. Translating gives CASSLNGDNYGYTF.

Points on this clonotype: The junction departs from the called germline gene at one end, perhaps through a read error. This rearrangement joins TRBV6-2 or TRBV6-3 to TRBJ2-4; 9 nucleotides line up with TRBD2. Germline V gives CDR1 MNHEY, CDR2 SVGEGT. CDR3 size: 12 residues. In nucleotides, the CDR3 is TGTGCCAGCAGTCAACTTAGCGGGAGTGAGGAGTTC. It specifies CASSQLSGSEEF.

In its sample, this clonotype was seen once. Written as DNA, the CDR3 is TGCGCCAGCAGCTCCGTCCCTGGCAGGGGGATGAACACTGAAGCTTTCTTT. It encodes CASSSVPGRGMNTEAFF. The chain is built from TRBV5-1 and TRBJ1-1; 7 bases fit TRBD1. Germline assignment: CDR1 SGHRS and CDR2 YFSETQ. V gave up 3 bases and J gave up 0 bases; unmatched junction bases: 11. This CDR3 has 17 residues.

This clonotype was found once. DNA for the CDR3: TGTGCCAGCAGTCCAGCCAGCGGGATTTACAATGAGCAGTTCTTC. This gives the protein CASSPASGIYNEQFF. The chain joins TRBV4-2 to TRBJ2-1; 7 positions match TRBD2. The CDR3 spans 15 residues. With V trimmed by 6 bases and J by 4 bases, 9 bases remained unmatched. Germline V gene lookup returns CDR1 LGHNA and CDR2 YNFKEQ.

In this sample, this clonotype turned up a few times. The chain recombines TRBV7-2 with TRBJ1-2, with D uncertain. Germline-derived CDR1 and CDR2 are SGHTA and FQGNSA. Trimming pared 5 bases from V and 6 bases from J, leaving 16 bases between. The CDR3 extends over 14 amino acids. DNA of the CDR3: TGTGCCAGCAGCCGGCGGGCGTGGGATAATGGCTACACCTTC. It encodes CASSRRAWDNGYTF.

This clonotype has more than one count but fewer than ten. The chain links TRBV29-1 to TRBJ1-1; the D gene is possibly TRBD1 (5 bases). Trimming took 5 bases from V and 1 from J, leaving 20 bases between them. Germline CDR1 is SQVTM and CDR2 is ANQGSEA. The CDR3 sequence is 16 residues long. Written as DNA, the CDR3 is TGCAGCGTTTCCAAAGGGCGGGGGAGGTCGAACACTGAAGCTTTCTTT. Residues: CSVSKGRGRSNTEAFF.

This clonotype was observed a few times. The gene calls are TRBV20-1 and TRBJ1-5; D gene ambiguous. The CDR3 is 13 residues long. Trimming shortened V by 2 bases and J by 3 bases, and 8 bases separated the two germline ends. The germline V gene encodes CDR1 DFQATT and CDR2 SNEGSKA (reference sequence). For the CDR3, the DNA is TGCAGTGCTAGAACGGGATTCAATCAGCCCCAGCATTTT. Residues: CSARTGFNQPQHF.

The V call is TRBV30, the J call TRBJ2-2; D perhaps matches TRBD1 (5 bases). CDR3 length equals 13 residues. CDR1 and CDR2 (germline): GTSNPN, SVGIG (reference sequence). Trimming left V 2 bases short and J 4 bases short, with 8 bases between. The DNA of the CDR3 is TGTGCCTGGAGTTGGGGCGGCACCGGGGAGCTGTTTTTT. Protein product: CAWSWGGTGELFF. Full variable domain (outside the CDR3, taken from reference TRBV30 and TRBJ2-2): SQTIHQWPATLVQPVGSPLSLECTVEGTSNPNLYWYRQAAGRGLQLLFYSVGIGQISSEVPQNLSASRPQDRQFILSSKKLLLSDSGFYLCAWSWGGTGELFFGEGSRLTVL.

This clonotype was found a few times. The chain couples TRBV6-2 or TRBV6-3 to TRBJ1-2; D is ambiguous. The CDR3 is made up of 14 amino acids. The V gene lost 2 bases and the J gene lost 2 bases, with 9 bases spanning the gap. Germline-derived CDR1 and CDR2 are MNHEY and SVGEGT. In DNA, the CDR3 is TGTGCCAGCAGTTACGGCGGGTCAAACTATGGCTACACCTTC. Protein product: CASSYGGSNYGYTF.

The chain recombines TRBV15 with TRBJ2-5; D assignment may be TRBD1 or TRBD2 (7 bases each). V was cut by 4 bases and J by 5 bases, with 17 bases left in between. The germline V gene encodes CDR1 LNHNV and CDR2 YYDKDF (reference sequence). The CDR3 spans 15 residues. CDR3 region: CATSTRGGGWETQYF. DNA for the CDR3: TGTGCCACCAGCACCCGGGGAGGGGGCTGGGAGACCCAGTACTTC.